These T cell receptor beta chains were read from a single sample in a study of blood T cells in healthy people across ages. One entry per CDR3 protein results from TCRdb running MiXCR on the 5' RACE reads. The data contain about 1.6 million distinct CDR3 sequences, about 31% of them seen just once; the ten biggest clones take up 11%. Sequenced sample: blood. Every receptor here comes from a woman aged 25-40 years in good health. Both conserved end residues are part of each CDR3. Each record gives: J gene, V gene, D gene, clone size, CDR3 protein, CDR3 DNA. D genes are given only for firm matches. A row's size may be missing; if present it is once, few, many or a size class.

TRBJ1-1 TRBV3-1 - many CASSQHVSNNAEAFF TGTGCCAGCAGCCAGCACGTCAGCAATAACGCTGAAGCTTTCTTT
TRBJ2-7 TRBV6-2/TRBV6-3 TRBD2 few CASIGTSGSGEQYF TGTGCCAGCATTGGGACTAGCGGTTCAGGCGAGCAGTACTTC
TRBJ1-5 TRBV4-1 - - CASSQVSSLVGQPQHF TGCGCCAGCAGCCAAGTCTCGTCACTAGTCGGTCAGCCCCAGCATTTT
TRBJ2-7 TRBV5-8 TRBD1 - CASSIEQGPYEQYF TGTGCCAGCAGCATTGAACAGGGGCCCTACGAGCAGTACTTC
TRBJ2-7 TRBV11-3 TRBD1 - CASSQSYGTGNYEQYF TGTGCCAGCAGCCAATCGTACGGGACAGGGAACTACGAGCAGTACTTC
TRBJ1-1 TRBV11-2 - - CASSSRDGNTEAFF TGTGCCAGCAGCTCGAGGGACGGAAACACTGAAGCTTTCTTT
TRBJ2-5 TRBV20-1 - few CSARGPTRVETQYF TGCAGTGCTAGAGGGCCGACTAGGGTGGAGACCCAGTACTTC
TRBJ2-6 TRBV2 - - CASSGAGVTGANVLTF TGTGCCAGCAGTGGCGCAGGGGTAACTGGGGCCAACGTCCTGACTTTC
TRBJ1-4 TRBV2 - - CASSEGTGPAKLFF TGTGCCAGCAGTGAGGGGACGGGGCCCGCTAAACTGTTTTTT
TRBJ2-1 TRBV6-6 TRBD1 many CASSPTGGGEQFF TGTGCCAGCAGCCCCACAGGGGGCGGTGAGCAGTTCTTC
TRBJ2-7 TRBV20-1 TRBD1 few CSARLGGQAYEQYF TGCAGTGCTAGACTCGGCGGACAGGCCTACGAGCAGTACTTC
TRBJ2-1 TRBV20-1 TRBD2 few CSARVNPGLASYNEQFF TGCAGTGCTAGAGTTAACCCGGGACTAGCGAGCTACAATGAGCAGTTCTTC
TRBJ2-7 TRBV7-2 - - CASSLGWGAGTYEQYF TGTGCCAGCAGCTTAGGATGGGGGGCGGGGACCTACGAGCAGTACTTC
TRBJ2-7 TRBV7-6 TRBD1 few CASSAGTGDFWEQYF TGTGCCAGCAGCGCCGGGACAGGGGACTTCTGGGAGCAGTACTTC
TRBJ2-5 TRBV7-9 TRBD1 many CASSRPGQGRTQYF TGTGCCAGCAGTCGCCCGGGACAGGGTAGGACCCAGTACTTC